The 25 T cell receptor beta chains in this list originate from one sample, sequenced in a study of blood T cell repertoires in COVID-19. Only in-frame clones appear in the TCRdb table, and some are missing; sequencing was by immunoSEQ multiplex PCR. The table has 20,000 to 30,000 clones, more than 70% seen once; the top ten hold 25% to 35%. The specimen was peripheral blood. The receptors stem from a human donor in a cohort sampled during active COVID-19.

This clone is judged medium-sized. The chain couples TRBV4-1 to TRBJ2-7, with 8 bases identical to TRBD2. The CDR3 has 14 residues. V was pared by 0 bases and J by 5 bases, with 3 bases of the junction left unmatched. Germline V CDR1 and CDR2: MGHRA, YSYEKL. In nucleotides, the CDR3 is TGCGCCAGCAGCCAAGAAGGGACTAGGAACGAGCAGTACTTC. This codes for CASSQEGTRNEQYF.

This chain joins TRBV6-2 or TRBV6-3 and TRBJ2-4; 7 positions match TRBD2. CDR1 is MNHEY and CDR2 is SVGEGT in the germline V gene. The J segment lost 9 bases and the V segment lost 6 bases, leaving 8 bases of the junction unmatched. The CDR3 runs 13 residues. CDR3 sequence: CASSRSGEGIQYF. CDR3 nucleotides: TGTGCCAGCAGCCGGAGCGGGGAGGGCATTCAGTACTTC.

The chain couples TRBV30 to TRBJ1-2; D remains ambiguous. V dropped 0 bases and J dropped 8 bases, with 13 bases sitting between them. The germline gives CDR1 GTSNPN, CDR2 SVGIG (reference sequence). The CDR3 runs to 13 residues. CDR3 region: CAWSVFNGGGYTF. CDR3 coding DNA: TGTGCCTGGAGTGTATTCAACGGAGGAGGCTACACCTTC.

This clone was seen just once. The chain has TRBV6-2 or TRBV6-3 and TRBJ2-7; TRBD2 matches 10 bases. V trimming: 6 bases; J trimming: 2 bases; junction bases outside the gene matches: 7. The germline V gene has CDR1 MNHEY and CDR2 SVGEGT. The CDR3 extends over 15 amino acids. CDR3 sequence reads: CASSPLAGATYEQYF. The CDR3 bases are TGTGCCAGCAGCCCCCTAGCGGGAGCCACCTACGAGCAGTACTTC.

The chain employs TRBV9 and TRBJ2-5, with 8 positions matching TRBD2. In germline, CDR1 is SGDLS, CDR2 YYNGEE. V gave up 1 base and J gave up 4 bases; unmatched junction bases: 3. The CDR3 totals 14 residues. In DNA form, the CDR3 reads TGTGCCAGCAGCGTACTAGCGGGTCGAGAGACCCAGTACTTC. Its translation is CASSVLAGRETQYF.

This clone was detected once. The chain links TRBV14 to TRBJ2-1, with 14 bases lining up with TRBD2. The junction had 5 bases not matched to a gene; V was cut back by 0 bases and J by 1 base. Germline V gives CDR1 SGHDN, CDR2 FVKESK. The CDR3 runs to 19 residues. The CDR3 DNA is TGTGCCAGCAGCCAAGATTACGGACTAGCGGGAGGTTCCTACAATGAGCAGTTCTTC. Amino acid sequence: CASSQDYGLAGGSYNEQFF.

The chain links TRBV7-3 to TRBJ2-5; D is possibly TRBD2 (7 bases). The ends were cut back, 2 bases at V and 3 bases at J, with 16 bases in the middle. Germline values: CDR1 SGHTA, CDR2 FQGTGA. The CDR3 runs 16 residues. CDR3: CASSLDGGPWKETQYF. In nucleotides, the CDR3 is TGTGCCAGCAGCTTAGACGGGGGGCCATGGAAAGAGACCCAGTACTTC.

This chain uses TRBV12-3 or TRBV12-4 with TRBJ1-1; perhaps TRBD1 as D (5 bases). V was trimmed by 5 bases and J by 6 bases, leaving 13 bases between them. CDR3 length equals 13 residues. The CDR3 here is CASSRGGWAEAFF. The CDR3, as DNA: TGTGCCAGCAGTCGGGGGGGGTGGGCTGAAGCTTTCTTT.

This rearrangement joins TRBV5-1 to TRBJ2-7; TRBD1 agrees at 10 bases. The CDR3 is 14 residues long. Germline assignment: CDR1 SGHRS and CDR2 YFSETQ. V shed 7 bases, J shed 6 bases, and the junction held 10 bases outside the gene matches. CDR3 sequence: CASAARDRGPEQYF. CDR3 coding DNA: TGCGCCAGCGCCGCCCGAGACAGGGGGCCCGAGCAGTACTTC.

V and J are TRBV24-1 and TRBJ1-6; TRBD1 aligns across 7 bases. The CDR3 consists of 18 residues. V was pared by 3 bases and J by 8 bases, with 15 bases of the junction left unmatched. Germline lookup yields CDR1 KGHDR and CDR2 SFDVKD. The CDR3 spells CATSDPQGGRGLYSPLHF. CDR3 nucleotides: TGTGCCACCAGTGATCCCCAGGGCGGCAGGGGGTTGTATTCACCCCTCCACTTT.

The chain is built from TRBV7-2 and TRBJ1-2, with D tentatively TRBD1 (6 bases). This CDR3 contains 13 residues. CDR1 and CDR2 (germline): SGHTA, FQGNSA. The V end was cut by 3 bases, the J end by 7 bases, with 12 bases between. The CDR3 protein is CASSFPTGSGYTF. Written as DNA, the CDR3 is TGTGCCAGCAGCTTCCCAACAGGGTCTGGCTACACCTTC.

CDR3 coding DNA: TGTGCCAGCAGCGCCGGGGTGGACACCGGGGAGCTGTTTTTT. It specifies CASSAGVDTGELFF. This chain uses TRBV11-3 with TRBJ2-2; D may be TRBD2 (5 bases). There are 14 residues in the CDR3. Per germline, CDR1 SGHNT and CDR2 YENEEA. Trimming stripped 5 bases from V and 3 bases from J, with 10 bases between.

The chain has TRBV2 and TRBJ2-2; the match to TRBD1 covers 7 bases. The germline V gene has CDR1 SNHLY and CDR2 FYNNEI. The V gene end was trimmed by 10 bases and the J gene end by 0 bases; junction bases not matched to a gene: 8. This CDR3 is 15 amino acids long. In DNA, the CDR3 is TGTGCCACCGGGACAGAATTTTCGAACACCGGGGAGCTGTTTTTT. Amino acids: CATGTEFSNTGELFF.

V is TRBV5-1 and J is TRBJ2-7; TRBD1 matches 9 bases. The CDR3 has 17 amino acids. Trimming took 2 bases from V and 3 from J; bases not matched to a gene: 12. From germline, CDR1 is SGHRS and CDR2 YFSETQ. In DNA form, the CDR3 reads TGCGCCAGCAGCTTTTGGACAGGGGCGGGAGTAGGCTACGAGCAGTACTTC. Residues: CASSFWTGAGVGYEQYF. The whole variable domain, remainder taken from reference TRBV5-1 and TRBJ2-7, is KAGVTQTPRYLIKTRGQQVTLSCSPISGHRSVSWYQQTPGQGLQFLFEYFSETQRNKGNFPGRFSGRQFSNSRSEMNVSTLELGDSALYLCASSFWTGAGVGYEQYFGPGTRLTVT.

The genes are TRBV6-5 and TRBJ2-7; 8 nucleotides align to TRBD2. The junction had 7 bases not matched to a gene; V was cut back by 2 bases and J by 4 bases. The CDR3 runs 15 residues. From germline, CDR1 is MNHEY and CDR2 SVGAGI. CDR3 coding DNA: TGTGCCAGCAGTTACGATGGTAGCGGGACTTACGAGCAGTACTTC. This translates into CASSYDGSGTYEQYF.

The CDR3: CASSQGGRGAHNEQFF. CDR3 in DNA: TGCGCCAGCAGCCAAGGGGGTCGGGGGGCCCACAATGAGCAGTTCTTC. The genes are TRBV4-3 and TRBJ2-1; D possibly corresponds to TRBD2 (7 bases). The V gene lost 1 base and the J gene lost 5 bases, with 15 bases spanning the gap. The CDR3 runs to 16 residues. The germline CDR1 and CDR2 sequences are LGHNA and YSLEER.

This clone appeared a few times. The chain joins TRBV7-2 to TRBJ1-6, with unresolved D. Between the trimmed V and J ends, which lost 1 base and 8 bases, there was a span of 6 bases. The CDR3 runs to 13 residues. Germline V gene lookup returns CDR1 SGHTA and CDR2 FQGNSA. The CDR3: CASSLGQYSPLHF. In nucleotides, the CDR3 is TGTGCCAGCAGCTTAGGGCAGTATTCACCCCTCCACTTT.

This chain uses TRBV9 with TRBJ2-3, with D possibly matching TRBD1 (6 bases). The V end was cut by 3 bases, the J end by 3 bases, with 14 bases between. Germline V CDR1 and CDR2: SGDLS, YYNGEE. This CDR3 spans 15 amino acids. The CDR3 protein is CASSGGQPVTDTQYF. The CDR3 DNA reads TGTGCCAGCAGCGGAGGACAGCCAGTGACAGATACGCAGTATTTT.

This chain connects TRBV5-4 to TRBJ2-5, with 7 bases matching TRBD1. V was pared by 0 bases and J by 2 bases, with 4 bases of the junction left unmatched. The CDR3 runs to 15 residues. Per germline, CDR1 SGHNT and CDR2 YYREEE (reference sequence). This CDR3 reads CASSLEGQSQETQYF. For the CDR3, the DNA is TGTGCCAGCAGCTTGGAGGGACAGTCTCAAGAGACCCAGTACTTC.

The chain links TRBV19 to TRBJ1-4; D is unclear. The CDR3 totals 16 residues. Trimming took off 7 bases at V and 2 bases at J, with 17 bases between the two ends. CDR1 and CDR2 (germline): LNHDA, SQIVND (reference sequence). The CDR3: CASKSDGGVTNEKLFF. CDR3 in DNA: TGTGCCAGTAAGAGTGATGGCGGGGTGACTAATGAAAAACTGTTTTTT.

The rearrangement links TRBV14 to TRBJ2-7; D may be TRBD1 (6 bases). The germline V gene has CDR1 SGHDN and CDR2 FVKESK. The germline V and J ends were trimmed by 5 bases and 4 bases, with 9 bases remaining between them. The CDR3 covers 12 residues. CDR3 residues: CASSSQGYEQYF. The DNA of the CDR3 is TGTGCCAGCAGCTCACAGGGTTACGAGCAGTACTTC.

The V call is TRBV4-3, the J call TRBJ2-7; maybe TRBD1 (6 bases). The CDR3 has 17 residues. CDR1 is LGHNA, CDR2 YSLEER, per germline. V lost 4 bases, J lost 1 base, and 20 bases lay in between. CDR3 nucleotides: TGCGCCAGCAGCCGCGACGACACAGGGTCCACGTCCTACGAGCAGTACTTC. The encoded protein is CASSRDDTGSTSYEQYF.

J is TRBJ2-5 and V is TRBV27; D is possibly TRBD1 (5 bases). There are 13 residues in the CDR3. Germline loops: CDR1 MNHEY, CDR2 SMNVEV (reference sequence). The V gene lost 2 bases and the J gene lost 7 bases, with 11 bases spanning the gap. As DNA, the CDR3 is TGTGCCAGCAGTTTAGGCAGGGATGGGACCCAGTACTTC. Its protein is CASSLGRDGTQYF.

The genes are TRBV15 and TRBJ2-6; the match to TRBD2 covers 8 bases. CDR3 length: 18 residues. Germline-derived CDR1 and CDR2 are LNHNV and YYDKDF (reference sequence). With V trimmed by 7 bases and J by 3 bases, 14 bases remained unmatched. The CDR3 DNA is TGTGCCACCAAGGATCAGGTAGCGGGACTAGGTGGGGCCAACGTCCTGACTTTC. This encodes CATKDQVAGLGGANVLTF.

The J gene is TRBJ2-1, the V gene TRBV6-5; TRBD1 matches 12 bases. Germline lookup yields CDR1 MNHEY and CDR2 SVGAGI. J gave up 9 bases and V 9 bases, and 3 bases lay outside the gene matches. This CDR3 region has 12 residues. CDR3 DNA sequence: TGTGCCAGTGGGACAGGGGGCCGTGAGCAGTTCTTC. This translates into CASGTGGREQFF.